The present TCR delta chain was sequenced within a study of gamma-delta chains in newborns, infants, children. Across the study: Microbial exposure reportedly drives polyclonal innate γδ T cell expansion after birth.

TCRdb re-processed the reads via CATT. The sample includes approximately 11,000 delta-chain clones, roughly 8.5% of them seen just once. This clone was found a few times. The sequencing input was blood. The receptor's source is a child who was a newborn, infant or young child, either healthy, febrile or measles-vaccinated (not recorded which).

As DNA, the CDR3 is TGTGCCTGTGTGACCTTGATACAACGGGGGACCGGCCCGTACACCGATAAACTCATCTTT. This encodes CACVTLIQRGTGPYTDKLIF. The J gene is TRDJ1, the V gene TRDV2, with D perhaps TRDD3 (6 bases). V lost 5 bases to trimming and J lost 0 bases, with 30 bases between them. The CDR3 is made up of 20 amino acids. From germline, CDR1 is GEAIGNYY and CDR2 EKD.